This TCR beta chain was found in a study of blood T cell repertoires in COVID-19. About the research overall: Whether acute or convalescent, the COVID-19 samples came from the United States, Italy and Spain. PBMCs, B-cell-depleted T cells, or T cells provided the cDNA or gDNA that made up the material.

Donors in Cohort 3 who had recovered were those with two negative PCRs, healthcare professional clearance, or resolution of their symptoms. Germline V CDR1 and CDR2: MDHEN, SYDVKM. V lost 6 bases and J lost 0; bases outside the gene matches: 8. The CDR3 has 15 residues. Original analysis: Amplification with reference gene primers provided the estimates of nucleated cell counts. Method: immunoSEQ multiplex PCR; TCRdb's copy keeps in-frame clones and lacks some. V and J calls and clone size are given by that table; D and trimming were obtained from the DNA. Of some 430,000 clones detected, about 92% appear once; the ten largest clones hold approximately 0.55%. This clone appeared once.

Sequencing input: PBMCs or T cells enriched from blood (not recorded which). The chain recombines TRBV28 with TRBJ2-7, with TRBD1 matching 7 bases. This sequence was found in a man between 18 and 29 years old who had recovered from COVID-19. Written as DNA, the CDR3 is TGTGCCAGCAGCGAAACAGGGGCCCGCTCCTACGAGCAGTACTTC. Translation gives CASSETGARSYEQYF.